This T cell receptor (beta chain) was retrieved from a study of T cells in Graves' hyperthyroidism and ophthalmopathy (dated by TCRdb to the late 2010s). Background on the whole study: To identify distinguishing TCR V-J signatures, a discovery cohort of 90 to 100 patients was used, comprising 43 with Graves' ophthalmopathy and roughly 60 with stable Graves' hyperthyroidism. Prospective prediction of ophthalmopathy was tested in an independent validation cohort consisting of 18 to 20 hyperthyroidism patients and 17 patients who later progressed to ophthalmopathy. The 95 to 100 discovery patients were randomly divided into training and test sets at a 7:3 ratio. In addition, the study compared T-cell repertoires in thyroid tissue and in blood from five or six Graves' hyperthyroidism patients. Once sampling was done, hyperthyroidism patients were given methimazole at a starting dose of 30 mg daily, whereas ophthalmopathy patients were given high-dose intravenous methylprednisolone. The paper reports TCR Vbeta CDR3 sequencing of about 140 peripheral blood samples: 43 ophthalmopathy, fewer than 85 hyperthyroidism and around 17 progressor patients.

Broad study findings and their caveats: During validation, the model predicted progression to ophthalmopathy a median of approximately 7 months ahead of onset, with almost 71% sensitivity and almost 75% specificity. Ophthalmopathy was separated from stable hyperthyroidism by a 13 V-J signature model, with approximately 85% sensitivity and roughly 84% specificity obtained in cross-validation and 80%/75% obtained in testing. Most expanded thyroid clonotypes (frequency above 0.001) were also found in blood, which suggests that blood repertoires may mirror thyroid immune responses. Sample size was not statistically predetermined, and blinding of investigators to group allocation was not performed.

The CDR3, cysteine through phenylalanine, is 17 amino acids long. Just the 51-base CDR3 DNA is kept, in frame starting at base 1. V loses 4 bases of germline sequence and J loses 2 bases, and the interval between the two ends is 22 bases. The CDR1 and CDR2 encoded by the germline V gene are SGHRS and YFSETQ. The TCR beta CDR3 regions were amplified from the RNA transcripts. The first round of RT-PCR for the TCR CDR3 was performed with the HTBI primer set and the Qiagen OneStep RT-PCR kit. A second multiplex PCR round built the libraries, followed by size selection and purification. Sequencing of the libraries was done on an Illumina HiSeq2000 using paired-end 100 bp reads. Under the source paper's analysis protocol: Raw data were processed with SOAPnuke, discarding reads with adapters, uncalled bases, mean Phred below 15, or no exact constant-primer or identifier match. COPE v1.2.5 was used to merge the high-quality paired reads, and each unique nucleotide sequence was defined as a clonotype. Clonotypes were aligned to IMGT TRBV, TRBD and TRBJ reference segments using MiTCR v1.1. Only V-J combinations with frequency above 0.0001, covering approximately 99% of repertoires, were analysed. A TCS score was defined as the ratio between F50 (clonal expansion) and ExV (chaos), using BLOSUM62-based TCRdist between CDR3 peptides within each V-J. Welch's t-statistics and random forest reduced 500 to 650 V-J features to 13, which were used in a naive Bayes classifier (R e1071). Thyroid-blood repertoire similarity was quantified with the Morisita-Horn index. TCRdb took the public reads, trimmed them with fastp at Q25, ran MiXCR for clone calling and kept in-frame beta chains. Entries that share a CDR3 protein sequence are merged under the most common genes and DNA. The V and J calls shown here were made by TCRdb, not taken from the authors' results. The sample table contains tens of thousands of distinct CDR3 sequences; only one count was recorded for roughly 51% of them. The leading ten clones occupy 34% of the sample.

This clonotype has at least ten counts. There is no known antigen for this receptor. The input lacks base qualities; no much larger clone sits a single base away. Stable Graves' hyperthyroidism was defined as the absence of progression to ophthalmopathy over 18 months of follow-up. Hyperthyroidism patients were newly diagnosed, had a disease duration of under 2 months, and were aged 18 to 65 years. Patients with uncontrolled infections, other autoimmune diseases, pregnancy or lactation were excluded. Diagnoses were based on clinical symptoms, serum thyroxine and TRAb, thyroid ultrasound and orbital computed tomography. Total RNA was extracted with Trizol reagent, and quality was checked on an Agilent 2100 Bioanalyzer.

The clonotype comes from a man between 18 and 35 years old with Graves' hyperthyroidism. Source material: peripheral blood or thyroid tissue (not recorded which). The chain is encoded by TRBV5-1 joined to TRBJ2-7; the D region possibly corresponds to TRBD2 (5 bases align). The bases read TGCGCCAGCAGCCGCGGCGGGTCGCCTAGCATCACCTACGAGCAGTACTTC. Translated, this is CASSRGGSPSITYEQYF.